This section outlines one TCR beta chain sequence together with its context. Its antigen is undetermined. Assay: immunoSEQ multiplex PCR; the TCRdb copy retains only in-frame clones and omits some. The sample records more than 25,000 clones, 60% to 85% being singletons. This entry comes from a study of STAT3 mutations in large granular lymphocyte leukemia. The wider study: More than half of T-LGLL patients received immunosuppressive therapy. Study-level findings and limits: After therapy, about 35% of the 18 patients switched clonotypes, all new clones STAT3 wild type. In some patients, a small highly pathogenic clone possibly went undetected. Every T-LGLL patient had at least one immunodominant TCRbeta clonotype.

The CDR3 consists of 13 residues. In germline, CDR1 is MDHEN, CDR2 SYDVKM. V dropped 6 bases and J dropped 0 bases, with 9 bases sitting between them. The sequence was obtained from a woman between 45 and 65 years old with T-cell large granular lymphocyte leukemia. Some clones in this sample may be carry-over from other donors' samples. The sequencing sample was made of peripheral blood mononuclear cells. The J gene is TRBJ2-7, the V gene TRBV28, with D unresolved. This CDR3 reads CASRGRPSYEQYF. The CDR3 nucleotides are TGTGCCAGCAGGGGCAGGCCCTCCTACGAGCAGTACTTC.